The entry below gives a single T cell receptor beta chain sequence along with its context. Its antigen is unknown. The source of the sample is a study of CD8+ T cells in alopecia areata. Study-level information: Twice daily, treated patients received 5 to 10 mg of oral tofacitinib. Whole-study results and caveats: Alopecia totalis/universalis scalp especially showed more expanded CD8+ clones than normal scalp.

CDR1 and CDR2 (germline): KGHSH, LQKENI. Trimming left V 2 bases short and J 0 bases short, with 8 bases between. The length of the CDR3 is 15 residues. Alopecia areata patients gave lesional scalp punch biopsies and peripheral blood samples. PBMCs provided sorted CD4+ and CD8+ T cells. RNA extraction was followed by reverse transcription into cDNA, which acted as the sequencing template. Generated by immunoSEQ multiplex PCR, the TCRdb table keeps only in-frame clones and is missing some. Among about 180,000 clones, 59% were seen once, and the ten largest hold roughly 14%. The rearrangement joins TRBV18 to TRBJ2-1; the D gene is possibly TRBD1 (6 bases). This TCR was recovered from a human donor with alopecia areata. Sequencing was performed on CD4+ T cells sorted from blood, taken at week 0. CDR3 sequence: CASSPIGGSYNEQFF. In DNA form, the CDR3 reads TGTGCCAGCTCACCAATAGGGGGCTCCTACAATGAGCAGTTCTTC.